These 5 T cell receptor beta chains came from one sample sequenced in a study of blood T cells in healthy people across ages. Alongside a J-beta primer mix, a sample-barcoded 5' primer served in a second PCR lasting about 7 to 11 cycles. TCRdb re-called the 5' RACE reads with MiXCR, one entry per CDR3 protein. The data contain 800,000 to 950,000 distinct CDR3 sequences, 25% to 30% of them singletons. Separately, the same data were catalogued under a study of T cells of mothers and their children.

Sequenced: blood. The receptors shown here come from a middle-aged woman in good health.

This clonotype appeared a few times. The rearrangement uses TRBV7-9 and TRBJ2-1, with D hard to call. In germline, CDR1 is SEHNR, CDR2 FQNEAQ (reference sequence). V was shortened by 7 bases and J by 2 bases, with 18 bases between the two germline ends. The CDR3 is 16 amino acids. The chain's CDR3 is CASTTRRDRAYNEQFF. In nucleotides, the CDR3 is TGTGCCAGCACCACGAGAAGAGATAGGGCCTACAATGAGCAGTTCTTC. The full variable domain, in which reference TRBV7-9 and TRBJ2-1 provide the parts outside the CDR3, is DTGVSQNPRHKITKRGQNVTFRCDPISEHNRLYWYRQTLGQGPEFLTYFQNEAQLEKSRLLSDRFSAERPKGSFSTLEIQRTEQGDSAMYLCASTTRRDRAYNEQFFGPGTRLTVL.

This clonotype was picked up many times. The V and J genes are TRBV4-3 and TRBJ1-4, with 10 bases fitting TRBD1. In germline, CDR1 is LGHNA, CDR2 YSLEER. V lost 1 base, J lost 6 bases, and 2 bases stayed unmatched. The length of the CDR3 is 15 residues. CDR3: CASSQGGTGDEKLFF. DNA for the CDR3: TGCGCCAGCAGCCAAGGGGGGACAGGGGATGAAAAACTGTTTTTT.

The V and J genes are TRBV18 and TRBJ2-2; 7 bases are a match to TRBD2. The CDR3 contains 17 residues. J gave up 7 bases and V 3 bases, and 14 bases lay outside the gene matches. CDR1 KGHSH and CDR2 LQKENI come from the germline V gene. The CDR3 is CASSPRDGASGGGELFF. The CDR3 nucleotides read TGTGCCAGCTCACCCCGAGATGGGGCTAGCGGAGGCGGGGAGCTGTTTTTT.

The table lists this clonotype with many counts. This chain uses TRBV5-5 with TRBJ2-7, with D uncertain. The CDR3 covers 11 residues. The germline CDR1 and CDR2 sequences are SGHKS and YYEKEE (reference sequence). Trimming took 5 bases from V and 4 from J, leaving 7 bases between them. CDR3 DNA sequence: TGTGCCAGCAGTCAGCCTTACGAGCAGTACTTC. It specifies CASSQPYEQYF.

This clonotype was picked up a small number of times. The rearrangement joins TRBV10-3 to TRBJ1-5, with 8 nucleotides matching TRBD1. Germline V gene data show CDR1 as ENHRY and CDR2 as SYGVKD. This CDR3 region has 13 residues. The trim removed 6 bases at V and 6 bases at J, leaving 4 bases unmatched. The CDR3 sequence: CAIRDREIQPQHF. The CDR3, as DNA: TGTGCCATCAGGGACAGGGAAATTCAGCCCCAGCATTTT.